This TCR beta chain was profiled in a study of T cells after yellow fever vaccination. Turning to the study itself: SMART-Seq v4 Ultra Low Input prepared libraries from low-cell fractions.

Per the germline V gene, CDR1 is DFQATT and CDR2 is SNEGSKA (reference sequence). The CDR3 contains 15 residues. The J segment lost 15 bases and the V segment lost 6 bases, leaving 21 bases of the junction unmatched. Study-wide points: The secondary response peaked faster, at day 5 versus 15, but was weaker. Post-booster repertoires again held most primary-vaccination clones (96% CD4, approximately 90% CD8).

Universal primer sites and UMIs were introduced during 5'RACE template-switching synthesis of TCR cDNA. TCRdb reprocessed the 5' RACE reads via MiXCR and lists one record per CDR3 protein. Among around 350,000 distinct CDR3 sequences listed, roughly 6.1% were seen once. Concerning this clonotype: Its antigen is as yet unknown.

The V and J genes are TRBV20-1 and TRBJ2-1, with 9 bases matching TRBD2. The clonotype was recovered from a man under 40 who received the YFV17D yellow fever vaccine. The sequencing used PBMCs, collected 5 days after the yellow fever booster vaccination. The CDR3, as DNA: TGCAGTGCCCACCCGGGGGGGACTAGCTCCCTCGGGTGGTTCTTC. Amino acids: CSAHPGGTSSLGWFF.